This entry lists 25 T cell receptor beta chains sequenced from one sample in a study of cytotoxic CD8 clonotypes in ibrutinib-treated CLL. Libraries were prepared by immunoSEQ multiplex PCR; TCRdb keeps only in-frame clonotypes and omits some of them. The sample shows 250,000 to 350,000 clones, approximately 76% of them seen only once. This specimen consisted of PBMCs, obtained at disease progression, from a patient treated with ibrutinib. The receptors come from a human donor with chronic lymphocytic leukemia.

The chain combines TRBV7-8 with TRBJ1-5, with TRBD1 matching over 7 bases. The V segment lost 2 bases and the J segment 0 bases; nucleotides outside the gene matches: 7. This CDR3 contains 17 residues. The germline gives CDR1 SGHVS, CDR2 FQNEAQ. The CDR3 reads CASSLRDSRYSNQPQHF. The CDR3 DNA reads as TGTGCCAGCAGCTTAAGGGACAGTCGTTATAGCAATCAGCCCCAGCATTTT.

The count of this clone is one. The V gene is TRBV7-2, the J gene TRBJ1-5; D is possibly TRBD1 (5 bases). The germline CDR1 and CDR2 sequences are SGHTA and FQGNSA. The V end lost 5 bases, the J end lost 3 bases, and 11 bases lay between the germline ends. CDR3 length equals 14 residues. DNA of the CDR3: TGTGCCAGCAGCGATAGACAGAACAATCAGCCCCAGCATTTT. Its translation is CASSDRQNNQPQHF.

The CDR3 loop reads CASRNTGITYGYTF. As DNA, the CDR3 is TGTGCCAGCAGAAATACAGGGATAACCTATGGCTACACCTTC. The chain is built from TRBV27 and TRBJ1-2, with D perhaps matching TRBD1 (6 bases). This CDR3 comprises 14 residues. V shed 6 bases and J shed 4 bases, with 15 bases lying between them. Looked up from germline, CDR1 is MNHEY and CDR2 is SMNVEV (reference sequence).

The J gene is TRBJ1-1, the V gene TRBV10-2, with D unclear. The CDR3 is made up of 14 amino acids. Germline lookup yields CDR1 WSHSY and CDR2 SAAADI. V was cut by 3 bases and J by 1 base, with 9 bases left in between. The CDR3 spells CASSDPKKNTEAFF. CDR3 nucleotide sequence: TGCGCCAGCAGTGACCCCAAAAAGAACACTGAAGCTTTCTTT.

The J gene is TRBJ2-2, the V gene TRBV14; 8 bases agree with TRBD1. V lost 1 base and J lost 4; bases outside the gene matches: 5. Germline V gives CDR1 SGHDN, CDR2 FVKESK. The CDR3 is 16 amino acids. The CDR3 DNA follows: TGTGCCAGCAGCCAAGTTGATACAGGGGGCACCGGGGAGCTGTTTTTT. Residues: CASSQVDTGGTGELFF.

V and J are TRBV18 and TRBJ1-1; 8 bases line up with TRBD1. This CDR3 has 14 amino acids. CDR1 is KGHSH, CDR2 LQKENI, per germline. V lost 4 bases to trimming and J lost 4 bases; unmatched junction nucleotides: 5. The CDR3 loop is CASSLKQGGTEAFF. The CDR3 DNA follows: TGTGCCAGCTCACTCAAACAGGGGGGCACTGAAGCTTTCTTT.

The V call is TRBV7-8, the J call TRBJ1-2, with D tentatively TRBD1 (6 bases). V lost 1 base and J 6 bases, leaving 9 bases between the germline ends. The CDR3 totals 13 residues. Germline-derived CDR1 and CDR2 are SGHVS and FQNEAQ. The CDR3 here is CASSLDRANGYTF. The CDR3 DNA sequence: TGTGCCAGCAGCTTAGACAGGGCAAATGGCTACACCTTC. Combining the CDR3 with reference TRBV7-8 and TRBJ1-2 gives the whole variable domain GAGVSQSPRYKVAKRGQDVALRCDPISGHVSLFWYQQALGQGPEFLTYFQNEAQLDKSGLPSDRFFAERPEGSVSTLKIQRTQQEDSAVYLCASSLDRANGYTFGSGTRLTVV.

The chain is built from TRBV28 and TRBJ1-2, with D possibly being TRBD1 (6 bases). The CDR3 covers 13 residues. Germline values: CDR1 MDHEN, CDR2 SYDVKM. V lost 1 base and J lost 6, with 9 bases in between. Here the CDR3 DNA reads TGTGCCAGCAGTTTATTTCCAGGGGATGGCTACACCTTC. Its protein is CASSLFPGDGYTF.

The chain combines TRBV10-1 with TRBJ1-2; no reliable D call. The V gene's germline CDR1 is WNHNN and CDR2 SYGVQD (reference sequence). The germline V and J ends were trimmed by 4 bases and 5 bases, with 11 bases remaining between them. The length of the CDR3 is 13 residues. Here the CDR3 reads CASSAGFGYGYTF. The CDR3, as DNA: TGCGCCAGCAGTGCCGGGTTTGGATATGGCTACACCTTC.

The chain has TRBV2 and TRBJ2-1, with 7 bases matching TRBD2. The CDR3 spans 16 residues. V lost 5 bases to trimming and J lost 7 bases; unmatched junction nucleotides: 14. CDR1 and CDR2 from the germline V gene are SNHLY and FYNNEI. The CDR3 loop is CASSPTPSGMLNEQFF. CDR3 bases: TGTGCCAGCAGTCCCACGCCAAGCGGGATGCTAAATGAGCAGTTCTTC. The entire variable domain, with the rest obtained from reference TRBV2 and TRBJ2-1, is as follows: EPEVTQTPSHQVTQMGQEVILRCVPISNHLYFYWYRQILGQKVEFLVSFYNNEISEKSEIFDDQFSVERPDGSNFTLKIRSTKLEDSAMYFCASSPTPSGMLNEQFFGPGTRLTVL.

The chain uses TRBV15 and TRBJ1-3; tentatively, D is TRBD1 (6 bases). Deletions cut 1 base from V and 4 bases from J, with 14 bases between. The CDR3 sequence is 16 residues long. Germline CDR1 reads LNHNV; CDR2 reads YYDKDF (reference sequence). Here the CDR3 DNA reads TGTGCCACCAGCAGAGTGCGGGGGCAATACGGAAACACCATATATTTT. It yields the protein CATSRVRGQYGNTIYF.

V is TRBV9 and J is TRBJ2-7, with 9 bases identical to TRBD1. CDR3 length: 15 residues. Germline loops: CDR1 SGDLS, CDR2 YYNGEE. Trimming cost V 3 bases and J 5 bases; bases outside gene matches: 9. CDR3 bases: TGTGCCAGCAGCGCCACCACAGGGGGCGGCCACGAGCAGTACTTC. It is translated as CASSATTGGGHEQYF.

The rearrangement uses TRBV11-2 and TRBJ2-2, with D perhaps TRBD2 (6 bases). Germline-derived CDR1 and CDR2 are SGHAT and FQNNGV. Trimming removed 5 bases at V and 4 bases at J, with 17 bases between. The CDR3 length is 16 residues. DNA for the CDR3: TGTGCCAGCAGCCTCTACGGAGGGCCGGGCACCGGGGAGCTGTTTTTT. It translates to CASSLYGGPGTGELFF. Combining the CDR3 with reference TRBV11-2 and TRBJ2-2 gives the whole variable domain EAGVAQSPRYKIIEKRQSVAFWCNPISGHATLYWYQQILGQGPKLLIQFQNNGVVDDSQLPKDRFSAERLKGVDSTLKIQPAKLEDSAVYLCASSLYGGPGTGELFFGEGSRLTVL.

V is TRBV6-6 and J is TRBJ2-7; either TRBD1 or TRBD2 may supply D (5 bases each). Trimming removed 10 bases from V and 3 bases from J, with 16 bases in between. CDR1 is MNHNY, CDR2 SVGAGI, per germline (reference sequence). The CDR3 is 13 residues long. CDR3 nucleotide sequence: TGTGCCACCGAGGGGACGCGTCTCTACGAGCAGTACTTC. The encoded protein is CATEGTRLYEQYF.

This clone has only a few counts. This chain joins TRBV2 and TRBJ2-1, with 7 bases matching TRBD2. With V trimmed by 3 bases and J by 3 bases, 5 bases remained unmatched. Per the germline V gene, CDR1 is SNHLY and CDR2 is FYNNEI. The CDR3 has 15 residues. CDR3 DNA sequence: TGTGCCAGCAGTGATTCGGCTAGCGGCTACAATGAGCAGTTCTTC. The encoded protein is CASSDSASGYNEQFF.

The chain uses TRBV7-9 and TRBJ1-5; maybe TRBD1 (5 bases). Trimming took 4 bases from V and 3 from J, leaving 7 bases between them. This CDR3 spans 13 amino acids. CDR1 and CDR2 from the germline V gene are SEHNR and FQNEAQ (reference sequence). CDR3 in DNA: TGTGCCAGCAGCTGGGGGAACAATCAGCCCCAGCATTTT. It codes for CASSWGNNQPQHF.

This clone has only a few counts. This rearrangement joins TRBV6-1 to TRBJ1-5; the D is unclear. Germline V CDR1 and CDR2: MNHNS, SASEGT. The CDR3 has 10 amino acids. Trimming cost V 10 bases and J 6 bases, with 7 bases left between them. The CDR3 nucleotides are TGTGCCACCCACGGTCAGCCCCAGCATTTT. Encoded protein: CATHGQPQHF.

V and J are TRBV2 and TRBJ2-7; D remains unclear. The V gene's germline CDR1 is SNHLY and CDR2 FYNNEI. This CDR3 has 14 residues. V shed 3 bases and J shed 4 bases, with 13 bases lying between them. The DNA for the CDR3 is TGTGCCAGCAGTGACTTGGACCTTCATTACGAGCAGTACTTC. Protein: CASSDLDLHYEQYF.

The V call is TRBV28, the J call TRBJ1-1; TRBD1 aligns across 7 bases. Per germline, CDR1 MDHEN and CDR2 SYDVKM. Trimming took 5 bases from V and 9 from J; bases not matched to a gene: 15. The CDR3 is 15 residues long. The CDR3 region has the DNA TGTGCCAGCAGTAACCGGGACAGCCACCCCACCAAAGCTTTCTTT. Encoded protein: CASSNRDSHPTKAFF. The full variable domain, rest sourced from reference TRBV28 and TRBJ1-1, is DVKVTQSSRYLVKRTGEKVFLECVQDMDHENMFWYRQDPGLGLRLIYFSYDVKMKEKGDIPEGYSVSREKKERFSLILESASTNQTSMYLCASSNRDSHPTKAFFGQGTRLTVV.

The genes are TRBV5-1 and TRBJ2-7; perhaps TRBD1 as D (5 bases). The CDR3 covers 13 residues. With 0 bases removed from V and 3 bases from J, the gap between germline ends came to 7 bases. Germline CDR1 is SGHRS and CDR2 is YFSETQ. CDR3 in amino acids: CASSLAGIYEQYF. The CDR3, as DNA: TGCGCCAGCAGCTTGGCAGGGATCTACGAGCAGTACTTC.

The chain couples TRBV29-1 to TRBJ1-2, with TRBD1 identical over 8 bases. The CDR3 has 14 residues. The V gene end was trimmed by 0 bases and the J gene end by 8 bases; junction bases not matched to a gene: 8. Germline values: CDR1 SQVTM, CDR2 ANQGSEA. CDR3 in amino acids: CSVEDGQGAGGYTF. The CDR3 DNA follows: TGCAGCGTTGAAGATGGCCAGGGGGCCGGGGGCTACACCTTC. Full variable domain (remainder filled in from reference TRBV29-1 and TRBJ1-2): SAVISQKPSRDICQRGTSLTIQCQVDSQVTMMFWYRQQPGQSLTLIATANQGSEATYESGFVIDKFPISRPNLTFSTLTVSNMSPEDSSIYLCSVEDGQGAGGYTFGSGTRLTVV.

The rearrangement uses TRBV4-1 and TRBJ1-4; D may be TRBD1 (5 bases). V was trimmed by 4 bases and J by 6 bases, leaving 18 bases between them. The CDR3 runs 16 residues. Looked up from germline, CDR1 is MGHRA and CDR2 is YSYEKL. CDR3 in amino acids: CASSLPKTGGDEKLFF. The CDR3 nucleotides read TGCGCCAGCAGCCTACCGAAAACAGGTGGGGATGAAAAACTGTTTTTT.

This clone was recorded a few times. The chain carries TRBV6-4 and TRBJ2-3; tentatively, D is TRBD1 or TRBD2 (8 bases each). The V gene lost 2 bases and the J gene lost 2 bases, with 29 bases spanning the gap. Germline CDR1 and CDR2: MRHNA and SNTAGT. The length of the CDR3 is 21 residues. Written as DNA, the CDR3 is TGTGCCAGCAGTGACCCGGGGACAGGCTCCGGTGGCGGGGGGATCACAGATACGCAGTATTTT. This translates into CASSDPGTGSGGGGITDTQYF.

The rearrangement uses TRBV5-6 and TRBJ2-7, with TRBD1 identical over 7 bases. The CDR3 length is 13 residues. Germline V gene data show CDR1 as SGHDT and CDR2 as YYEEEE. Losses at the gene ends were 3 bases for V and 2 bases for J; bases not matched to a gene: 2. The CDR3 DNA sequence: TGTGCCAGCAGCTACGGACAGGCCTACGAGCAGTACTTC. This codes for CASSYGQAYEQYF.

The chain uses TRBV11-2 and TRBJ2-1, with 10 bases identical to TRBD2. The length of the CDR3 is 15 residues. Germline assignment: CDR1 SGHAT and CDR2 FQNNGV. V was clipped by 1 base and J by 6 bases; unmatched bases: 3. The DNA for the CDR3 is TGTGCCAGCAGCTTAGGGGCTAGCGGGAGCAATGAGCAGTTCTTC. Protein sequence: CASSLGASGSNEQFF.